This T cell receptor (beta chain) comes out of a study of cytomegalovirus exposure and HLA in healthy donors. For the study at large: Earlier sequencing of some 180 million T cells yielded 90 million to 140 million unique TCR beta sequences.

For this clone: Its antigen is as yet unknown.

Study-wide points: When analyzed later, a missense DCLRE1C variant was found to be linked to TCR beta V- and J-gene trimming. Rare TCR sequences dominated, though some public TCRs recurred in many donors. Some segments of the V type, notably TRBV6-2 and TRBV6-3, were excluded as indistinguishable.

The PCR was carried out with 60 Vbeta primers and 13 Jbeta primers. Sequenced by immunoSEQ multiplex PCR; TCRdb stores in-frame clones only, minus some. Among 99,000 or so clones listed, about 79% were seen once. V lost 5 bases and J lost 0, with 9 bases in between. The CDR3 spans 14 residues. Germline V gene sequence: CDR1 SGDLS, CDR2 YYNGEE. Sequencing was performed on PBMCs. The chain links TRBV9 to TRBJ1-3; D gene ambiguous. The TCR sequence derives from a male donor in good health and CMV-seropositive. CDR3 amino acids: CASREGGSGNTIYF. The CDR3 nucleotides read TGTGCCAGCAGGGAAGGAGGCTCTGGAAACACCATATATTTT.